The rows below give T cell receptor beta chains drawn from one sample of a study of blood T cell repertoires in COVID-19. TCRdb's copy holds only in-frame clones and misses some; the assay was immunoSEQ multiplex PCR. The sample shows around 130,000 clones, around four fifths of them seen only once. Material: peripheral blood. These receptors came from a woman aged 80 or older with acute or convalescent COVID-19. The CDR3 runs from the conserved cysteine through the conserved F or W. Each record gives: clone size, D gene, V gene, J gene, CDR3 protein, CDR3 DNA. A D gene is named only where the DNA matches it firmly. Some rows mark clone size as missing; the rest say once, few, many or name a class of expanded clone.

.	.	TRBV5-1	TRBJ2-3	CASTGTDTQYF	TGCGCCAGCACCGGTACAGATACGCAGTATTTT
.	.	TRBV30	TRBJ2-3	CAWDQERRAGDTQYF	TGTGCCTGGGACCAAGAAAGGAGGGCCGGGGATACGCAGTATTTT
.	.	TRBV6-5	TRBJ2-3	CASRPRPTGGEYF	TGTGCCAGCAGACCTAGACCGACGGGGGGCGAGTATTTT
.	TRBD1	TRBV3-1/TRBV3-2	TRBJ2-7	CASSNPGQTYEQYF	TGTGCCAGCAGCAACCCGGGACAGACCTACGAGCAGTACTTC
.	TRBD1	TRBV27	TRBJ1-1	CASKRDRANTEAFF	TGTGCCAGCAAAAGGGACAGGGCGAACACTGAAGCTTTCTTT
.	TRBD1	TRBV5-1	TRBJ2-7	CASSSQGETYEQYF	TGCGCCAGCAGCTCCCAGGGGGAGACCTACGAGCAGTACTTC
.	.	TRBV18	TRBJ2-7	CASSGGYHEQYF	TGTGCCAGCTCAGGGGGCTACCACGAGCAGTACTTC
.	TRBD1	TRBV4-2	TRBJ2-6	CASSQWTGLNVLTF	TGTGCCAGCAGCCAATGGACAGGGCTAAACGTCCTGACTTTC
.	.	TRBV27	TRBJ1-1	CASSGGGPEAFF	TGTGCCAGCAGCGGCGGGGGACCTGAAGCTTTCTTT
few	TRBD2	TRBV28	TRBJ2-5	CASSSIRQSGTTTYF	TGTGCCAGCAGTTCAATCCGTCAATCCGGGACTACGACCTACTTC
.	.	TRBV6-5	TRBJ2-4	CASRSSDSIQYF	TGTGCCAGCAGATCTAGCGACAGCATTCAGTACTTC